Sequencing of this T cell receptor (beta chain) was carried out in a study of neoadjuvant anti-PD-1 for oral cavity cancer. Points from the study as a whole: Pretreatment Treg/Th17 ratio correlated inversely with post-treatment tumor clonality.

With regard to this clone: Its cognate antigen is unknown.

Patients had HPV-negative, locally advanced oral cavity squamous cell carcinoma. Most PBMC samples had around 480 ng input DNA in six replicates. Some clones are missing from TCRdb's copy, which holds only in-frame ones; the method was immunoSEQ multiplex PCR. The sample has around 15,000 clones, about 66% seen once. CDR3 length: 14 amino acids. Per germline, CDR1 LNHDA and CDR2 SQIVND (reference sequence). V was pared by 7 bases and J by 1 base, with 10 bases between. The gene calls are TRBV19 and TRBJ2-2; a weak D match, TRBD2 (6 bases). The sequence was obtained from a person between 35 and 79 years old with oral cavity squamous cell carcinoma. The sequenced sample was PBMCs, obtained before nivolumab (anti-PD-1) treatment. CDR3 DNA sequence: TGTGCCAGTAACGGAGGGATGAACACCGGGGAGCTGTTTTTT. The encoded protein is CASNGGMNTGELFF.